The 12 T cell receptor beta chains below all came from one sample that was sequenced in a study of metastatic and nonmetastatic thyroid tumors. Not a single patient had been given any form of treatment at any point before undergoing thyroid surgery. From the PCR reads, TCRdb re-called clones with MiXCR. The repertoire holds approximately 13,000 clones, around 10% seen once, with approximately 32% in the top ten. The sequencing input was blood. These receptors came from a female donor with papillary thyroid cancer or a benign thyroid nodule (not recorded which). Some clones in this sample may be carry-over from other donors' samples.

In its sample, this clone was seen many times. V is TRBV10-1 and J is TRBJ1-1, with no clear D. Per germline, CDR1 WNHNN and CDR2 SYGVQD (reference sequence). Trimming took off 6 bases at V and 3 bases at J, with 11 bases between the two ends. The CDR3 has 13 amino acids. The CDR3 here is CASSLGRYTEAFF. The CDR3 DNA reads as TGCGCCAGCAGCCTGGGTCGTTACACTGAAGCTTTCTTT.

The V call is TRBV10-3, the J call TRBJ2-3; the D call may be TRBD1 or TRBD2 (5 bases each). The CDR3 is 17 residues long. V was cut by 3 bases and J by 3 bases, with 19 bases left in between. Germline CDR1 and CDR2: ENHRY and SYGVKD. Here the CDR3 reads CAISDWGPGMGTDTQYF. The CDR3 DNA is TGTGCCATCAGTGATTGGGGACCCGGAATGGGTACAGATACGCAGTATTTT.

In its sample, this clone is medium-sized. The rearrangement joins TRBV6-2 or TRBV6-3 to TRBJ2-7; tentatively, D is TRBD1 (7 bases). The germline V gene has CDR1 MNHEY and CDR2 SVGEGT. V was clipped by 4 bases and J by 9 bases, with 13 bases between them. The CDR3 length is 12 residues. In nucleotides, the CDR3 is TGTGCCAGCAGTTCTCACAGGGGAGGGCAGTACTTC. As protein: CASSSHRGGQYF.

This clone was recorded many times. V gene TRBV12-3 or TRBV12-4 combines with J gene TRBJ1-5; no clear D. V lost 2 bases to trimming and J lost 4 bases, with 6 bases between them. CDR3 length: 13 amino acids. This CDR3 reads CASSLNANQPQHF. As DNA, the CDR3 is TGTGCCAGCAGTTTAAACGCTAATCAGCCCCAGCATTTT.

This clone is termed medium-sized (0.01 to 0.1%). V is TRBV6-5 and J is TRBJ1-3; 12 positions agree with TRBD1. Germline lookup yields CDR1 MNHEY and CDR2 SVGAGI. The CDR3 has 15 residues. With V trimmed by 2 bases and J by 4 bases, 0 bases remained unmatched. CDR3 residues: CASSYGTGGGNTIYF. The CDR3 region has the DNA TGTGCCAGCAGTTACGGGACAGGGGGCGGAAACACCATATATTTT.

This clone was seen repeatedly, ten times or more. The chain recombines TRBV20-1 with TRBJ1-1; unclear D gene. Germline assignment: CDR1 DFQATT and CDR2 SNEGSKA (reference sequence). Trimming pared 3 bases from V and 1 base from J, leaving 6 bases between. The CDR3 sequence is 12 residues long. CDR3 residues: CSASSPNTEAFF. The CDR3 nucleotides read TGCAGTGCTAGTAGTCCGAACACTGAAGCTTTCTTT.

Ten or more counts support this clone. This chain connects TRBV7-9 to TRBJ2-7; possibly TRBD1 for D (5 bases). Germline loops: CDR1 SEHNR, CDR2 FQNEAQ (reference sequence). This CDR3 is 15 amino acids long. Deletions cut 1 base from V and 3 bases from J, with 13 bases between. As DNA, the CDR3 is TGTGCCAGCAGCTTAGAATCAGGGCTAATCTACGAGCAGTACTTC. This gives the protein CASSLESGLIYEQYF.

This clone occurred many times. The chain combines TRBV3-1 with TRBJ2-7; D remains unclear. Germline CDR1 and CDR2: LGHDT and YNNKEL (reference sequence). The CDR3 has 12 residues. Between the trimmed V and J ends, which lost 1 base and 1 base, there was a span of 2 bases. The CDR3 region is CASSQGSYEQYF. The CDR3 nucleotides are TGTGCCAGCAGCCAAGGGTCCTACGAGCAGTACTTC.

This clone was detected ten times or more. The chain has TRBV27 and TRBJ2-3; TRBD2 is a possible D gene (5 bases). Trimming removed 10 bases from V and 5 bases from J, with 10 bases in between. Germline V gene sequence: CDR1 MNHEY, CDR2 SMNVEV (reference sequence). The CDR3 is 11 residues long. The DNA for the CDR3 is TGTGCCACCCTACGGGGAGATACGCAGTATTTT. It is translated as CATLRGDTQYF.

This clone was counted many times. The chain carries TRBV7-9 and TRBJ2-1; D gene ambiguous. The CDR3 is 12 amino acids. V lost 5 bases to trimming and J lost 5 bases, with 7 bases between them. Germline assignment: CDR1 SEHNR and CDR2 FQNEAQ (reference sequence). The CDR3, as DNA: TGTGCCAGCAGCCCCATGGACAATGAGCAGTTCTTC. Translated, it gives CASSPMDNEQFF.

This clone has at least ten counts. The chain employs TRBV5-5 and TRBJ2-7, with 9 positions matching TRBD2. Per germline, CDR1 SGHKS and CDR2 YYEKEE (reference sequence). Germline trimming cut 5 bases from V and 3 bases from J; bases unmatched to any gene: 12. The CDR3 covers 16 residues. The CDR3 reads CASRFAAAGGYYEQYF. The CDR3 region has the DNA TGTGCCAGCAGGTTTGCTGCTGCGGGAGGGTACTACGAGCAGTACTTC. Drawing the rest from reference TRBV5-5 and TRBJ2-7, the complete variable domain is DAGVTQSPTHLIKTRGQQVTLRCSPISGHKSVSWYQQVLGQGPQFIFQYYEKEERGRGNFPDRFSARQFPNYSSELNVNALLLGDSALYLCASRFAAAGGYYEQYFGPGTRLTVT.

In its sample, this clone was seen many times. The chain is built from TRBV9 and TRBJ1-6; D is unclear. Germline CDR1 reads SGDLS; CDR2 reads YYNGEE. The CDR3 has 14 amino acids. The V end was cut by 0 bases, the J end by 5 bases, with 6 bases between. Here the CDR3 DNA reads TGTGCCAGCAGCGTAGCTTGGAATAATTCACCCCTCCACTTT. It translates to CASSVAWNNSPLHF.